The clone carrying this T cell receptor (beta chain) appeared a single time. This CDR3 is built from 14 residues. Trimming pared 2 bases from V and 1 base from J, leaving 9 bases between. The germline V gene has CDR1 SGHRS and CDR2 YFSETQ. The data belong to a study of shared clonotypes between healthy human individuals. The donors, all of them Caucasian adults, lived in Nashville, Tennessee. CD4+ cells were split into CD45RA+ naive and CD45RA-negative memory subsets. Every subset's genomic DNA went evenly onto several immunoSEQ plates. Produced via immunoSEQ multiplex PCR; TCRdb's table is partial and in-frame only. The sample gives about 2.3 million clones, under 95% of which show up once; 0.37% is in the top ten.

The sample comprised naive CD4+ T cells from PBMCs. Regarding subset: CD45RA+ positively selected. The chain combines TRBV5-1 with TRBJ2-5; D not certain. The receptor was isolated from a man younger than 35 in good health. Some clones in this sample may be carry-over from other donors' samples. The CDR3: CASSFSPPQETQYF. CDR3 bases: TGCGCCAGCAGCTTCTCTCCACCCCAAGAGACCCAGTACTTC.